The 20 T cell receptor beta chains below were found in one sample sequenced in a study of identical twins' blood T cells. From the 5' RACE reads, TCRdb called clonotypes with MiXCR, one entry per CDR3 protein. The sample holds fewer than 450,000 distinct CDR3 sequences, roughly 30% seen once. The sequenced material came from PBMCs. The receptors stem from a woman between 18 and 49 years old in good health.

This clonotype was counted many times. The chain uses TRBV29-1 and TRBJ2-3; D gene unclear. Germline values: CDR1 SQVTM, CDR2 ANQGSEA. Trimming took 4 bases from V and 0 from J, leaving 5 bases between them. CDR3 size: 12 residues. CDR3 DNA sequence: TGCAGCGTTGGACGGAGCACAGATACGCAGTATTTT. Protein product: CSVGRSTDTQYF.

This chain links TRBV5-1 with TRBJ2-7; 7 bases agree with TRBD1. The CDR3 sequence is 14 residues long. Germline V gives CDR1 SGHRS, CDR2 YFSETQ. The V gene end was trimmed by 1 base and the J gene end by 4 bases; junction bases not matched to a gene: 5. CDR3 sequence reads: CASSLTGDAYEQYF. The CDR3 DNA follows: TGCGCCAGCAGCTTGACAGGGGACGCTTACGAGCAGTACTTC.

This chain connects TRBV29-1 to TRBJ1-1; the D is unclear. The CDR3 length is 13 residues. The germline gives CDR1 SQVTM, CDR2 ANQGSEA. The CDR3 nucleotides read TGCGGGTACCTGGGGATCCTGAACACTGAAGCTTTCTTT. Translating gives CGYLGILNTEAFF.

This clonotype has more than one count but fewer than ten. The rearrangement joins TRBV20-1 to TRBJ2-1; D gene ambiguous. The CDR3 covers 13 residues. The germline gives CDR1 DFQATT, CDR2 SNEGSKA (reference sequence). CDR3: CSTDAASYNEQFF. The CDR3 region has the DNA TGCAGCACGGACGCAGCCTCCTACAATGAGCAGTTCTTC.

The chain is built from TRBV6-5 and TRBJ1-1, with D unclear. The CDR3 runs 14 residues. The germline gives CDR1 MNHEY, CDR2 SVGAGI. Trimming left V 6 bases short and J 5 bases short, with 16 bases between. In DNA form, the CDR3 reads TGTGCCAGCAGAAAGGGCCCCGGGAATACTGAAGCTTTCTTT. It yields the protein CASRKGPGNTEAFF.

This clonotype has only a few counts. V and J are TRBV20-1 and TRBJ2-3; no firm D call. Germline assignment: CDR1 DFQATT and CDR2 SNEGSKA (reference sequence). The CDR3 extends over 13 amino acids. The germline V and J ends were trimmed by 6 bases and 9 bases, with 19 bases remaining between them. DNA for the CDR3: TGCAGTGCCATAATCCCCCTTCACGGAACGCAGTATTTT. Its translation: CSAIIPLHGTQYF.

This clonotype was detected only once. The chain carries TRBV6-1 and TRBJ1-1; D gene unclear. Germline V gene lookup returns CDR1 MNHNS and CDR2 SASEGT. There are 16 residues in the CDR3. V lost 0 bases and J 3 bases, leaving 14 bases between the germline ends. For the CDR3, the DNA is TGTGCCAGCAGTGAAGCTGGCCCGTACGGTTACACTGAAGCTTTCTTT. Translated: CASSEAGPYGYTEAFF.

This clonotype was counted at least ten times. The chain has TRBV10-3 and TRBJ1-6; 7 positions match TRBD1. The V gene end was trimmed by 2 bases and the J gene end by 6 bases; junction bases not matched to a gene: 4. The germline V gene encodes CDR1 ENHRY and CDR2 SYGVKD. The CDR3 is made up of 15 amino acids. CDR3 region: CAISERQGGNSPLHF. The CDR3 bases are TGTGCCATCAGTGAGAGACAGGGAGGTAATTCACCCCTCCACTTT.

In its sample, this clonotype was seen a few times. The chain uses TRBV5-1 and TRBJ1-4; tentative D call: TRBD1 (6 bases). CDR1 and CDR2 from the germline V gene are SGHRS and YFSETQ. CDR3 length: 15 amino acids. Trimming removed 5 bases from V and 0 bases from J, with 11 bases in between. CDR3 in amino acids: CASRQGSSTNEKLFF. The CDR3 coding sequence is TGCGCCAGCAGACAGGGATCCTCAACTAATGAAAAACTGTTTTTT. Based on the CDR3 plus reference TRBV5-1 and TRBJ1-4, the full variable domain is KAGVTQTPRYLIKTRGQQVTLSCSPISGHRSVSWYQQTPGQGLQFLFEYFSETQRNKGNFPGRFSGRQFSNSRSEMNVSTLELGDSALYLCASRQGSSTNEKLFFGSGTQLSVL.

The rearrangement links TRBV7-3 to TRBJ1-2; 7 bases are a match to TRBD1. The CDR3 length is 15 residues. Trimming at V came to 6 bases and at J to 0 bases, leaving 7 bases not matched to a gene. Germline CDR1 reads SGHTA; CDR2 reads FQGTGA. CDR3 region: CASSLSDRPNYGYTF. As DNA, the CDR3 is TGTGCCAGCAGTTTATCGGACAGGCCTAACTATGGCTACACCTTC. The complete variable domain, with remaining parts taken from reference TRBV7-3 and TRBJ1-2, reads GAGVSQTPSNKVTEKGKYVELRCDPISGHTALYWYRQSLGQGPEFLIYFQGTGAADDSGLPNDRFFAVRPEGSVSTLKIQRTERGDSAVYLCASSLSDRPNYGYTFGSGTRLTVV.

This chain connects TRBV5-1 to TRBJ2-2, with D possibly matching TRBD2 (5 bases). CDR1 SGHRS and CDR2 YFSETQ come from the germline V gene. Between the trimmed V and J ends, which lost 2 bases and 1 base, there was a span of 6 bases. The CDR3 totals 14 residues. Here the CDR3 DNA reads TGCGCCAGCAGCTTCGGGGAGAACACCGGGGAGCTGTTTTTT. It yields the protein CASSFGENTGELFF.

The chain links TRBV10-3 to TRBJ1-2; perhaps TRBD1 as D (5 bases). Germline CDR1 ENHRY, CDR2 SYGVKD. The CDR3 runs to 16 residues. V lost 7 bases, J lost 2 bases, and 20 bases lay in between. Here the CDR3 DNA reads TGTGCCATCAAGTCGGGGTCAGGGCAATTCAACTATGGCTACACCTTC. Encoded protein: CAIKSGSGQFNYGYTF.

The gene calls are TRBV7-9 and TRBJ1-1; D gene ambiguous. The CDR3 is made up of 16 amino acids. Germline lookup yields CDR1 SEHNR and CDR2 FQNEAQ (reference sequence). The ends were cut back, 3 bases at V and 1 base at J, with 15 bases in the middle. The CDR3 loop is CASSFQRSSRNTEAFF. CDR3 bases: TGTGCCAGCAGCTTTCAACGGAGTTCAAGGAACACTGAAGCTTTCTTT.

Concerning this clonotype itself: A read error may explain this, as a much larger clone is one base away. The chain recombines TRBV12-3 or TRBV12-4 with TRBJ1-1, with D possibly being TRBD1 (6 bases). This CDR3 comprises 14 residues. CDR3 amino acids: CTSSGTQGNTEAFF. CDR3 sequence (DNA): TGTACCAGCAGCGGGACACAGGGGAACACTGAAGCTTTCTTT.

This clonotype came up a few times. The chain couples TRBV20-1 to TRBJ1-5; no reliable D call. V was pared by 4 bases and J by 2 bases, with 15 bases between. This CDR3 has 15 residues. CDR1 is DFQATT and CDR2 is SNEGSKA in the germline V gene (reference sequence). The CDR3 DNA is TGCAGTGCTACCCACTTTTTAGGGCGCAATCAGCCCCAGCATTTT. Translating gives CSATHFLGRNQPQHF.

Regarding this clonotype: A read error may account for a junction end that differs from germline. V gene TRBV12-5 combines with J gene TRBJ1-1; possible D gene TRBD1, 6 bases. From germline, CDR1 is LGHNT and CDR2 FRNRAP. CDR3 length: 14 amino acids. CDR3 loop: CASGLEGGQAEAFF. The CDR3 coding sequence is TGTGCCAGTGGCCTCGAGGGGGGCCAGGCTGAAGCTTTCTTT.

This clonotype occurred a few times. This chain joins TRBV5-6 and TRBJ1-1; D is undetermined. CDR1 and CDR2 (germline): SGHDT, YYEEEE. The CDR3 is made up of 14 amino acids. Trimming stripped 0 bases from V and 1 base from J, with 7 bases between. This CDR3 reads CASSLDPENTEAFF. In nucleotides, the CDR3 is TGTGCCAGCAGCTTGGACCCGGAGAACACTGAAGCTTTCTTT.

This clonotype was recorded a few times. At one boundary the junction diverges from the germline segment, which might be a read error. The chain joins TRBV7-7 to TRBJ2-5; D gene uncertain. The germline V gene encodes CDR1 SSHAT and CDR2 FNYEAQ (reference sequence). CDR3 size: 13 residues. The CDR3, as DNA: TGTGCTAGCAGCTTCGGGCCCCGGGAGACCCAGTACTTC. This gives the protein CASSFGPRETQYF. Full variable domain (remainder filled in from reference TRBV7-7 and TRBJ2-5): GAGVSQSPRYKVTKRGQDVTLRCDPISSHATLYWYQQALGQGPEFLTYFNYEAQPDKSGLPSDRFSAERPEGSISTLTIQRTEQRDSAMYRCASSFGPRETQYFGPGTRLLVL.

This clonotype has just a few counts. V usage is TRBV29-1 and J usage is TRBJ1-2; D is unclear. V was clipped by 6 bases and J by 3 bases, with 11 bases between them. This CDR3 comprises 12 residues. Germline V lookup: CDR1 SQVTM, CDR2 ANQGSEA. Here the CDR3 reads CSVAPGDYGYTF. DNA for the CDR3: TGCAGCGTAGCTCCGGGAGACTATGGCTACACCTTC.

The V call is TRBV6-5, the J call TRBJ2-3, with a weak D call TRBD2 (5 bases). CDR1 is MNHEY and CDR2 is SVGAGI in the germline V gene. This CDR3 comprises 14 residues. The germline V and J ends were trimmed by 0 bases and 6 bases, with 10 bases remaining between them. The CDR3 region is CASSYSERSDTQYF. The CDR3 DNA reads as TGTGCCAGCAGTTACTCCGAGCGGTCCGATACGCAGTATTTT.